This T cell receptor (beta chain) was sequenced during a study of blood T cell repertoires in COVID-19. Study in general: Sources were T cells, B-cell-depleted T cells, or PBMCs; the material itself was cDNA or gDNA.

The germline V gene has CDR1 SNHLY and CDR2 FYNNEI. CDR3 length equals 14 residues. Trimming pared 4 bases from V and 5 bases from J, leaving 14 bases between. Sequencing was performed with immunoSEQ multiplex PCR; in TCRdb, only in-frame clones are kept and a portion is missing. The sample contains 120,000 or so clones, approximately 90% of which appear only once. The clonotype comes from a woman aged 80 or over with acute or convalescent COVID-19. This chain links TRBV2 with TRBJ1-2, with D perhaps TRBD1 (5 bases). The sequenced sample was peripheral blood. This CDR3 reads CASSGHGTEYGYTF. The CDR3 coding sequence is TGTGCCAGCAGTGGCCACGGGACTGAGTATGGCTACACCTTC.